This is a list of T cell receptor beta chains from one sample in a study of early T cells in non-severe SARS-CoV-2 infection. One entry per CDR3 protein results from TCRdb running MiXCR on the 5' RACE reads. Altogether tens of thousands of distinct CDR3 sequences are present, about 6% being singletons, with the ten largest covering around 20%. This specimen was whole blood, taken at baseline. These TCRs come from an adult who was a healthcare worker with PCR-confirmed SARS-CoV-2 infection or an uninfected control (not recorded which). CDR3s include the opening cysteine and the closing phenylalanine or tryptophan. D genes are given only for firm matches. Clone size appears in some rows only: once, few, many, or a class for an expanded clone.

j_call clone_size v_call cdr3_length d_call cdr3_nt cdr3_aa
TRBJ2-1 few TRBV4-3 13 . TGCGCCAGCAGCCAAGCGGTAGCCCATGAGCAGTTCTTC CASSQAVAHEQFF
TRBJ2-5 few TRBV12-3/TRBV12-4 17 TRBD2 TGTGCCAGCAGTTTACGTAGCGGGAGGAGCGGCCAAGAGACCCAGTACTTC CASSLRSGRSGQETQYF
TRBJ2-5 many TRBV7-2 13 TRBD1 TGTGCCAGCAGCCGGGACAGACAAGAGACCCAGTACTTC CASSRDRQETQYF
TRBJ1-2 few TRBV7-2 12 . TGTGCCAGCAGCTTAGGGATCCATGGCTACACCTTC CASSLGIHGYTF
TRBJ2-1 . TRBV7-2 14 . TGTGCCAGCACCCTGAGGCCTCGGCGGGGTGAGCAGTTCTTC CASTLRPRRGEQFF
TRBJ1-1 many TRBV7-2 13 . TGTGCCAGCAGCTTAGGCGGAAGTACTGAAGCTTTCTTT CASSLGGSTEAFF
TRBJ1-2 many TRBV6-1 14 . TGTGCCAGCGTTACAGGACCCGGCGGGTATGGCTACACCTTC CASVTGPGGYGYTF
TRBJ2-2 . TRBV5-4 13 . TGTGCCAGCAGCTTGGGCGGGTTCGGGGAGCTGTTTTTT CASSLGGFGELFF
TRBJ2-5 . TRBV11-3 14 . TGTGCCAGCAGCTCTGGTTCTCGCCCGGAGACCCAGTACTTC CASSSGSRPETQYF
TRBJ1-2 . TRBV12-3/TRBV12-4 12 . TGTGCCAGCAGCCTAATGTCTAGTGGCTACACCTTC CASSLMSSGYTF
TRBJ1-1 few TRBV7-6 17 TRBD1 TGTGCCAGCAGCCCCCGGCCGACAGGGATAGGGAACACTGAAGCTTTCTTT CASSPRPTGIGNTEAFF
TRBJ1-1 many TRBV21-1 16 . TGTGCCAGCAGCAAATTCCCCAGATCGGCTAACACTGAAGCTTTCTTT CASSKFPRSANTEAFF
TRBJ2-1 medium-sized TRBV18 17 TRBD2 TGTGCCAGCTCACCATTACTAGGGACTAGCGGCATGAATGAGCAGTTCTTC CASSPLLGTSGMNEQFF
TRBJ2-1 . TRBV20-1 14 . TGCAGTGTAAAAGGGGCGAGCTCCTACAATGAGCAGTTCTTC CSVKGASSYNEQFF
TRBJ2-5 . TRBV5-6 15 . TGTGCCAGCAGCTTGGCTTGGGGGGTCCAAGAGACCCAGTACTTC CASSLAWGVQETQYF
TRBJ2-2 . TRBV7-8 12 . TGTGCCAGCAGGTCGACGACCGGGGAGCTGTTTTTT CASRSTTGELFF
TRBJ2-1 many TRBV5-4 15 TRBD1 TGTGCCAGCAGCTTAAGACAGGGGGCCTACAATGAGCAGTTCTTC CASSLRQGAYNEQFF
TRBJ2-1 few TRBV5-1 15 TRBD2 TGCGCCAGCAGAGAGATAAAGGCTAGCGGGGATGAGCAGTTCTTC CASREIKASGDEQFF
TRBJ2-1 . TRBV4-2 14 TRBD2 TGTGCCAGTAGAGCGGGAGGGCCAACCAATGAGCAGTTCTTC CASRAGGPTNEQFF
TRBJ2-3 many TRBV12-3/TRBV12-4 14 . TGTGCCAGCAGTTTGACGATACGGACAGATACGCAGTATTTT CASSLTIRTDTQYF
TRBJ1-2 many TRBV12-3/TRBV12-4 13 TRBD1 TGTGCCAGCAGCAGGCAGGGGGCTTATGGCTACACCTTC CASSRQGAYGYTF
TRBJ1-2 many TRBV6-2/TRBV6-3 13 . TGTGCCAGCAGGTTAGGACACCTCTATGGCTACACCTTC CASRLGHLYGYTF
TRBJ2-1 many TRBV18 15 . TGTGCCAGCTCACCTGAGGCTACTATATACAATGAGCAGTTCTTC CASSPEATIYNEQFF
TRBJ1-1 many TRBV5-5 14 . TGTGCCAGCAGCTTCGTTACGCCTAACACTGAAGCTTTCTTT CASSFVTPNTEAFF
TRBJ1-4 few TRBV7-2 15 . TGTGCCAGCAGCATACCGACGGGTACTAATGAAAAACTGTTTTTT CASSIPTGTNEKLFF
TRBJ2-1 many TRBV24-1 14 TRBD2 TGTGCCACCAGTGTAGCGGGACTCGACAATGAGCAGTTCTTC CATSVAGLDNEQFF